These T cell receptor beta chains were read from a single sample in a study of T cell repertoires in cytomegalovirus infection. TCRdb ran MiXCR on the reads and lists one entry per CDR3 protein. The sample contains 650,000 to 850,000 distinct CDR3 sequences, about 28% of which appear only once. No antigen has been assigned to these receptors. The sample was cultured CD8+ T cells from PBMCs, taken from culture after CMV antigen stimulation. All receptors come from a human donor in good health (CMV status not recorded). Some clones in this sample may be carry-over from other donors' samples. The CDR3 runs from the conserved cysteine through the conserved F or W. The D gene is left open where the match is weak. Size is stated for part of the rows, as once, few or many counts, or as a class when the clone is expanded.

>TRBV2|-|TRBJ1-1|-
CASRKGWVGGTTEAFF
TGTGCCAGCAGGAAAGGGTGGGTTGGGGGTACGACTGAAGCTTTCTTT
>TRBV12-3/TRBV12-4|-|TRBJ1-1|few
CASSLPQNTEAFF
TGTGCCAGCAGTTTACCGCAGAACACTGAAGCTTTCTTT
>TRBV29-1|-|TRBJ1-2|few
CSVVVAEERLRGGYTF
TGCAGCGTTGTTGTCGCAGAGGAACGCCTTCGGGGCGGCTACACCTTC
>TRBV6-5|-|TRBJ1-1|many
CASSYQNTEAFF
TGTGCCAGCAGTTACCAGAACACTGAAGCTTTCTTT
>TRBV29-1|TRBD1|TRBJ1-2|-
CSVTGTGYGYTF
TGCAGCGTAACCGGGACAGGCTATGGCTACACCTTC
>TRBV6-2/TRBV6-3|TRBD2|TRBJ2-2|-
CASSYRSGVAGELFF
TGTGCCAGCAGTTACAGGAGCGGGGTCGCCGGGGAGCTGTTTTTT
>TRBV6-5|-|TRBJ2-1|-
CASSYSTADEQFF
TGTGCCAGCAGTTACTCGACCGCAGATGAGCAGTTCTTC
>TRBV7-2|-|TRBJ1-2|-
CASSFTSDPGSLGYTF
TGTGCCAGCAGCTTTACCTCAGACCCAGGGTCCCTAGGCTACACCTTC
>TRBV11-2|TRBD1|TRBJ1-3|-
CASTPREYEGAGGNTIYF
TGTGCCAGCACACCCCGGGAGTACGAGGGGGCGGGTGGAAACACCATATATTTT
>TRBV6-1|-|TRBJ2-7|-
CASSEEGGVFSYEQYF
TGTGCCAGCAGTGAAGAAGGGGGGGTCTTCTCCTACGAGCAGTACTTC
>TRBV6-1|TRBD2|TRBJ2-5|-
CASFAGLAGPETQYF
TGTGCCAGCTTCGCGGGACTAGCAGGCCCGGAGACCCAGTACTTC
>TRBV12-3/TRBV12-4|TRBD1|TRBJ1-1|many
CASHADRDEDEAFF
TGTGCCAGCCACGCCGACAGGGATGAAGATGAAGCTTTCTTT
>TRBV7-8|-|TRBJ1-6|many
CASSQTGASSYNSPLHF
TGTGCCAGCAGCCAGACGGGTGCTAGCTCCTATAATTCACCCCTCCACTTT
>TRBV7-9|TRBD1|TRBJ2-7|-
CASSPPGQGSNEQYF
TGTGCCAGCAGCCCTCCGGGACAGGGGAGCAACGAGCAGTACTTC
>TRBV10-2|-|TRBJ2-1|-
CASSEPLRPSEQFF
TGCGCCAGCAGTGAGCCCCTGAGGCCGAGTGAGCAGTTCTTC
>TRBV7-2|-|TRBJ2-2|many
CASSLTTRGENTGELFF
TGTGCCAGCAGCTTAACGACCCGGGGTGAGAACACCGGGGAGCTGTTTTTT
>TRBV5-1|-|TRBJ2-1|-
CASRFRTDNEQFF
TGCGCCAGCAGGTTTAGAACAGACAATGAGCAGTTCTTC
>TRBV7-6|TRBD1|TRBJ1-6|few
CASSLGQGSPPLHF
TGTGCCAGCAGCTTGGGACAGGGTAGTCCACCCCTCCACTTT
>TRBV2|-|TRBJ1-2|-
CASSLEGETYGYTF
TGTGCCAGCAGCCTCGAGGGGGAGACCTATGGCTACACCTTC
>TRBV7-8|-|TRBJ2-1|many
CASSAGGQHYNEQFF
TGTGCCAGCAGCGCCGGGGGACAGCACTACAATGAGCAGTTCTTC
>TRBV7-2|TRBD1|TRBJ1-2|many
CASSSGQGWGYTF
TGTGCCAGCAGCTCAGGACAGGGTTGGGGCTACACCTTC
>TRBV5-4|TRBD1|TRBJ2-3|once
CASSHGTASTDTQYF
TGTGCCAGCAGCCACGGGACAGCTAGCACAGATACGCAGTATTTT
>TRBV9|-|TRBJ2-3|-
CASSVEEGLFTDTQYF
TGTGCCAGCAGCGTAGAAGAGGGACTCTTCACAGATACGCAGTATTTT
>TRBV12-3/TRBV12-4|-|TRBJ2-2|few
CASNLGSERDTGELFF
TGTGCCAGCAATCTGGGGTCCGAACGAGACACCGGGGAGCTGTTTTTT
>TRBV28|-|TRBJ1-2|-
CAGSGRTPGYTF
TGTGCCGGGAGCGGACGTACCCCTGGCTACACCTTC
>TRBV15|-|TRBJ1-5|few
CATSRVADYSNQPQHF
TGTGCCACCAGCAGAGTCGCAGACTATAGCAATCAGCCCCAGCATTTT
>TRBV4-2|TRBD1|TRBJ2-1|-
CASSQETGVNEQFF
TGTGCCAGCAGCCAAGAAACAGGGGTCAATGAGCAGTTCTTC
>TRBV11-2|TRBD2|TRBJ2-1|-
CASSSWASGGPNNEQFF
TGTGCCAGCAGCTCTTGGGCTAGCGGGGGCCCAAACAATGAGCAGTTCTTC
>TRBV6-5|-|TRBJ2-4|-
CASSQGLAKNIQYF
TGTGCCAGCAGCCAGGGACTAGCCAAAAACATTCAGTACTTC